This T cell receptor beta chain was observed in a study of blood T cell repertoires in COVID-19. About the research overall: Italy, Spain and the United States were the sources of the convalescent and acute COVID-19 samples. Sample material is recorded as cDNA or gDNA derived from T cells, B-cell-depleted T cells, or PBMCs.

The V gene's germline CDR1 is SGHRS and CDR2 YFSETQ. CDR3 length equals 15 residues. The junction had 5 bases not matched to a gene; V was cut back by 1 base and J by 5 bases. The authors' processing: Nucleated cell counts were estimated from reference gene primer amplification. Data came from immunoSEQ multiplex PCR; TCRdb stores just in-frame clones and leaves some out. The DNA gave D and trimming, while V, J and clone size come from that table. The sample contains roughly 200,000 clones, approximately 85% of which appear only once. The receptor comes from a woman in her sixties with acute or convalescent COVID-19. The sequenced sample was peripheral blood. The genes are TRBV5-1 and TRBJ2-7; 11 positions match TRBD2. CDR3 nucleotide sequence: TGCGCCAGCAGCTTGACTAGCGGGAGAGTCGACGAGCAGTACTTC. Protein sequence: CASSLTSGRVDEQYF.